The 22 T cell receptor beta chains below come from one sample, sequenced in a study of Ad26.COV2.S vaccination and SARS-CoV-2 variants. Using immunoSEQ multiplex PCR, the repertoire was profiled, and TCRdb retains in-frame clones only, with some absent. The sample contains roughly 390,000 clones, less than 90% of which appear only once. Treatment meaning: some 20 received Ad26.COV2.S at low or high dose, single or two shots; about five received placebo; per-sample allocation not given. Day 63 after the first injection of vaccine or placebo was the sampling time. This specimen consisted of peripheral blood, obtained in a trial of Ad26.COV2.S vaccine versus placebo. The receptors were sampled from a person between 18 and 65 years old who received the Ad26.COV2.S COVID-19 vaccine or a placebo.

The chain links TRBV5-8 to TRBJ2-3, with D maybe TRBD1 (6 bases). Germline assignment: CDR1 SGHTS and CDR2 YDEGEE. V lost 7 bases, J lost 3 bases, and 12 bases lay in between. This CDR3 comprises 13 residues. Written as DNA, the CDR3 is TGTGCCAGCCGGGGCAGGGGAACAGATACGCAGTATTTT. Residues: CASRGRGTDTQYF.

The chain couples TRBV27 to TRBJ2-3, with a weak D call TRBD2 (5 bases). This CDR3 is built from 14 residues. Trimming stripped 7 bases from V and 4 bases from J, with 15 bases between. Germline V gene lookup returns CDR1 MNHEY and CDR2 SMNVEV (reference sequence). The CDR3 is CASIAWGFPDTQYF. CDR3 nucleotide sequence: TGTGCCAGCATAGCGTGGGGTTTCCCAGATACGCAGTATTTT.

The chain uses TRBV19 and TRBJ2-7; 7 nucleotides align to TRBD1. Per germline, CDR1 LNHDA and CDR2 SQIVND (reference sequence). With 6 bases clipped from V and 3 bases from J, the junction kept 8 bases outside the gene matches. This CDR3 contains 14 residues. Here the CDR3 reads CASSPRTGSYEQYF. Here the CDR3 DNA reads TGTGCCAGTAGCCCCCGGACAGGAAGCTACGAGCAGTACTTC.

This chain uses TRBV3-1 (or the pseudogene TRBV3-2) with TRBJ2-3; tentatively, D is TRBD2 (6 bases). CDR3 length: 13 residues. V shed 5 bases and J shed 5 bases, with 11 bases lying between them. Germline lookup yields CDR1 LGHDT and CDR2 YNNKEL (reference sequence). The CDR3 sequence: CASSILAQDTQYF. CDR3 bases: TGTGCCAGCAGCATACTAGCCCAAGATACGCAGTATTTT.

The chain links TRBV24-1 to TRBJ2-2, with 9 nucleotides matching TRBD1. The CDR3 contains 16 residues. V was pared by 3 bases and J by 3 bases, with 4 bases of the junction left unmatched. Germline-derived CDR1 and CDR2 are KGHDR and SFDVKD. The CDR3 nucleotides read TGTGCCACCAGTGATGAGGACAGGGGATACACCGGGGAGCTGTTTTTT. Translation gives CATSDEDRGYTGELFF.

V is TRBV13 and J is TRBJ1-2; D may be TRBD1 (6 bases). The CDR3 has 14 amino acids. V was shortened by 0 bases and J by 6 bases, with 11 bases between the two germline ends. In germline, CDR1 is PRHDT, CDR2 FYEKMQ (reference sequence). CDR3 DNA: TGTGCCAGCAGCTTAGGTTCAGGGGATCATGGCTACACCTTC. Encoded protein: CASSLGSGDHGYTF.

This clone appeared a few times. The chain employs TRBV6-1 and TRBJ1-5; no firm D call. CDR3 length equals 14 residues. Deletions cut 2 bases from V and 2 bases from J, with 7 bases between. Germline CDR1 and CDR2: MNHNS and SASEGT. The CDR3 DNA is TGTGCCAGCAGTGAACTCCAGGGCAATCAGCCCCAGCATTTT. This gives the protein CASSELQGNQPQHF.

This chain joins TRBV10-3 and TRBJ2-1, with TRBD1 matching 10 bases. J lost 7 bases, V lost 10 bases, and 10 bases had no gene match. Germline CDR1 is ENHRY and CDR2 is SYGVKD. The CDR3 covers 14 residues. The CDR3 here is CATTMGQGLNEQFF. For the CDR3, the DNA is TGTGCCACCACGATGGGACAGGGGTTAAATGAGCAGTTCTTC.

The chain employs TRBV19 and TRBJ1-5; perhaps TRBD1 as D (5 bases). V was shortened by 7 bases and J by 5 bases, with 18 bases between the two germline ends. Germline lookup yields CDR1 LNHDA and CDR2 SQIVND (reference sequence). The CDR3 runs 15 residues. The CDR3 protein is CASTPDSALHQPQHF. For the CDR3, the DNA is TGTGCCAGTACCCCTGACAGTGCCCTCCATCAGCCCCAGCATTTT.

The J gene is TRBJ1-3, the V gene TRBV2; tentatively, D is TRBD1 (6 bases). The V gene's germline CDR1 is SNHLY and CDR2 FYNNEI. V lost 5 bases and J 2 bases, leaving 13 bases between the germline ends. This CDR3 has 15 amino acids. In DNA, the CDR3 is TGTGCCAGCAGTACTGGGGGGGGGCCTGGAAACACCATATATTTT. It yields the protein CASSTGGGPGNTIYF.

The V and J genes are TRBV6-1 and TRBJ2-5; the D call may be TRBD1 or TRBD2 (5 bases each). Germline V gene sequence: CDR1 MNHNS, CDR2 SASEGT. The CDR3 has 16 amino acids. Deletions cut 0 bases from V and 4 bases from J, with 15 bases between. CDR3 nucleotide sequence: TGTGCCAGCAGTGAAGCTGGGACCCTCAGCCGAGAGACCCAGTACTTC. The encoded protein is CASSEAGTLSRETQYF.

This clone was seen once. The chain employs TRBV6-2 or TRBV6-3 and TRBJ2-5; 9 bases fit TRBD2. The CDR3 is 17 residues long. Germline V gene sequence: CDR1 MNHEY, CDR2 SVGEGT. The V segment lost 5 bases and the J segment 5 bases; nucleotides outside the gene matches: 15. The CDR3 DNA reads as TGTGCCAGCAGTCACCCACTGAGCGGGGGGCCCCAGGAGACCCAGTACTTC. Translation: CASSHPLSGGPQETQYF.

CDR3 amino acids: CASSPLGQGAFGNTIYF. CDR3 DNA: TGTGCCAGCTCACCACTCGGACAGGGGGCGTTTGGAAACACCATATATTTT. V and J are TRBV18 and TRBJ1-3, with 11 bases aligning to TRBD1. Per the germline V gene, CDR1 is KGHSH and CDR2 is LQKENI. The CDR3 is made up of 17 amino acids. The J segment lost 3 bases and the V segment lost 1 base, leaving 5 bases of the junction unmatched.

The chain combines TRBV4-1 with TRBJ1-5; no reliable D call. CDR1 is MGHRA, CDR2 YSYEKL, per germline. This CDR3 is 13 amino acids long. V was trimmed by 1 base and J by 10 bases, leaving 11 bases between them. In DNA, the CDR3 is TGCGCCAGCAGCCAAGGTCAACGGAGTCCCCAGCATTTT. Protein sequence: CASSQGQRSPQHF.

CDR3 protein: CASSFFSRLSSGNTIYF. The CDR3 DNA sequence: TGTGCCAGCAGCTTTTTTTCCCGCCTCAGCTCTGGAAACACCATATATTTT. The chain employs TRBV5-5 and TRBJ1-3; D call uncertain. The V gene's germline CDR1 is SGHKS and CDR2 YYEKEE (reference sequence). The CDR3 consists of 17 residues. Trimming took 2 bases from V and 0 from J, leaving 15 bases between them.

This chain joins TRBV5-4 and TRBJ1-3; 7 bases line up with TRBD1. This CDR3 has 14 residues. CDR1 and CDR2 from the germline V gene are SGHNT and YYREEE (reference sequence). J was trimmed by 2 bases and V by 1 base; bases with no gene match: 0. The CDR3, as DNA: TGTGCCAGCAGCTTGACAGGGGCTGGAAACACCATATATTTT. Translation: CASSLTGAGNTIYF. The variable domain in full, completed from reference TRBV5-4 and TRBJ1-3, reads ETGVTQSPTHLIKTRGQQVTLRCSSQSGHNTVSWYQQALGQGPQFIFQYYREEENGRGNFPPRFSGLQFPNYSSELNVNALELDDSALYLCASSLTGAGNTIYFGEGSWLTVV.

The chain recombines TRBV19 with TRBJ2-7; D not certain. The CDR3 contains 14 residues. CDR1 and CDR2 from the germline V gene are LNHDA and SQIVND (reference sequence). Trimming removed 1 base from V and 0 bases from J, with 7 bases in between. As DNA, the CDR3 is TGTGCCAGTAGTATAGTCCTTAGCTCCTACGAGCAGTACTTC. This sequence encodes CASSIVLSSYEQYF.

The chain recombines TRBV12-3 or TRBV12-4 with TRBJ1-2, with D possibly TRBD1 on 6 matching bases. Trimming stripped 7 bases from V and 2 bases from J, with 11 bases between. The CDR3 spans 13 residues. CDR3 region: CASMNQGNYGYTF. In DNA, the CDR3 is TGTGCCAGCATGAACCAGGGGAACTATGGCTACACCTTC.

The CDR3 DNA reads as TGTGCCAGCAGTGAACCCTCCACTAGCGGATCCTACAATGAGCAGTTCTTC. Translation gives CASSEPSTSGSYNEQFF. This chain uses TRBV2 with TRBJ2-1; TRBD2 aligns across 8 bases. Trimming cost V 2 bases and J 1 base; bases outside gene matches: 7. The CDR3 loop spans 17 amino acids. Germline CDR1 SNHLY, CDR2 FYNNEI.

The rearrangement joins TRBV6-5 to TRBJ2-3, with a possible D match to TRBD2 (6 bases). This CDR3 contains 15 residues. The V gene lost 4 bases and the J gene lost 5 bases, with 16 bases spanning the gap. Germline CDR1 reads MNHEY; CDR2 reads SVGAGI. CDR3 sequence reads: CASSSDWGDGDTQYF. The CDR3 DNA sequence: TGTGCCAGCAGTTCCGACTGGGGGGACGGAGATACGCAGTATTTT.

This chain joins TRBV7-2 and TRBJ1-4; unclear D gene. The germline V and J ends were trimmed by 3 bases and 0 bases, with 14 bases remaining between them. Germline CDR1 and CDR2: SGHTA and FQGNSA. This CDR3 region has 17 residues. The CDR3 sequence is CASSFPSDPATNEKLFF. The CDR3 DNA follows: TGTGCCAGCAGCTTTCCCTCGGATCCTGCAACTAATGAAAAACTGTTTTTT.

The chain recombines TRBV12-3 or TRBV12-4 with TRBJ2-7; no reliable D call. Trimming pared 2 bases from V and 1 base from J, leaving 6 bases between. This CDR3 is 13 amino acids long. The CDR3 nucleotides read TGTGCCAGCAGTTTATCCGTATCCTACGAGCAGTACTTC. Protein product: CASSLSVSYEQYF.